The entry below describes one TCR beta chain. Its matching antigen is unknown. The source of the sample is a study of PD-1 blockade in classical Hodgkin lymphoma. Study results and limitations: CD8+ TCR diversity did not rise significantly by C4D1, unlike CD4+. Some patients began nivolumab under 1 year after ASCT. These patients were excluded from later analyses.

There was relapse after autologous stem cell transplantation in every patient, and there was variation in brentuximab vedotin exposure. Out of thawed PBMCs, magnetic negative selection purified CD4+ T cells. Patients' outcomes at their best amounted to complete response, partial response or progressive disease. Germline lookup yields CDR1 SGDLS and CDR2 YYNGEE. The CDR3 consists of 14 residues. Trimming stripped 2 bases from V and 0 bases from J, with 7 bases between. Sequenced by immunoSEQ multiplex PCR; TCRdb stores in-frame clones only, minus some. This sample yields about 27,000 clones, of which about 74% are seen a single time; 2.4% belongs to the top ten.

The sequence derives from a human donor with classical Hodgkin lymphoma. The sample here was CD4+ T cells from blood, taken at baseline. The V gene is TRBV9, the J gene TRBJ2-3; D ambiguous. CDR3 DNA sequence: TGTGCCAGCAGCGTGGGTCGCAGCACAGATACGCAGTATTTT. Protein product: CASSVGRSTDTQYF.